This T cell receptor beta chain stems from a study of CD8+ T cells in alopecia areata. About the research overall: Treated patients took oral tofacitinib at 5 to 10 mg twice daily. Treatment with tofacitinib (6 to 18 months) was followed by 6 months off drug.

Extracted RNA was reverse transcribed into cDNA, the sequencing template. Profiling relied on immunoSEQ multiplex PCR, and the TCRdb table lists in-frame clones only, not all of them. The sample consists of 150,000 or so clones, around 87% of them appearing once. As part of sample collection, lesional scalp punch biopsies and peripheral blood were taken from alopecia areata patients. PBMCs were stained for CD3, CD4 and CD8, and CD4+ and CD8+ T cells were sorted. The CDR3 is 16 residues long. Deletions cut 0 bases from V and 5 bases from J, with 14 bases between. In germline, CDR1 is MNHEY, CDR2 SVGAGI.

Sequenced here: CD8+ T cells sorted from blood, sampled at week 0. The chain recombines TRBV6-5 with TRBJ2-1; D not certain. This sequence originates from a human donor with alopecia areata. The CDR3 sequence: CASSYSNHDANNEQFF. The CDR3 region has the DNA TGTGCCAGCAGTTACTCGAACCACGACGCTAACAATGAGCAGTTCTTC.